Following are 14 T cell receptor beta chains from one sample sequenced in a study of T cell repertoires in cytomegalovirus infection. TCRdb reprocessed the reads via MiXCR and lists one record per CDR3 protein. The sample lists some 700,000 distinct CDR3 sequences, 35% occurring once. The sample taken for sequencing was PBMCs. The source of these receptors is a human donor in good health (CMV status not recorded). Some clones in this sample may be carry-over from other donors' samples.

The chain carries TRBV7-9 and TRBJ1-2, with no clear D. V was pared by 0 bases and J by 2 bases, with 16 bases between. Germline V gene lookup returns CDR1 SEHNR and CDR2 FQNEAQ (reference sequence). The CDR3 is 17 amino acids. DNA for the CDR3: TGTGCCAGCAGCTTAGCTTCCGGACTGAGAGGCAACTATGGCTACACCTTC. Protein: CASSLASGLRGNYGYTF.

Turning to this clonotype: At one boundary the junction diverges from the germline segment, which might be a read error. The gene calls are TRBV27 and TRBJ2-1, with 11 bases that match TRBD2. This CDR3 spans 16 amino acids. Germline V gene data show CDR1 as MNHEY and CDR2 as SMNVEV (reference sequence). In DNA form, the CDR3 reads TGTGCCAGCAGTACCCGACTAGCGGGAAGAGACAAAGAGCAGTTCTTC. This encodes CASSTRLAGRDKEQFF.

This clonotype has just one count. This may be a read error, as it is one base from a much larger clone. In this CDR3 the conserved last residue, phenylalanine or tryptophan, is missing, so a read error is likely. The chain is built from TRBV6-8 and TRBJ1-5; D not resolved. The germline CDR1 and CDR2 sequences are MNHGY and SAAAGT. V gave up 6 bases and J gave up 0 bases, with 12 bases separating them. The CDR3 totals 15 residues. CDR3 DNA: TGTGCCAGCAGACATCATGGGGATAGCAATCAGCCCCAGCATTTG. It is translated as CASRHHGDSNQPQHL.

V is TRBV27 and J is TRBJ2-3; 7 nucleotides line up with TRBD2. In germline, CDR1 is MNHEY, CDR2 SMNVEV (reference sequence). V was clipped by 4 bases and J by 5 bases; unmatched bases: 6. This CDR3 contains 14 residues. CDR3 amino acids: CASSSREVGDTQYF. CDR3 DNA: TGTGCCAGCAGTTCACGGGAGGTGGGAGATACGCAGTATTTT.

This clonotype was counted many times. The CDR3 is CSVTGTSVQETQYF. The DNA for the CDR3 is TGCAGCGTAACCGGGACTAGCGTACAAGAGACCCAGTACTTC. The chain uses TRBV29-1 and TRBJ2-5, with 10 positions matching TRBD2. V dropped 6 bases and J dropped 2; count of bases not matched to a gene: 6. The CDR3 contains 14 residues. CDR1 SQVTM and CDR2 ANQGSEA come from the germline V gene. Complete variable domain (other parts from reference TRBV29-1 and TRBJ2-5): SAVISQKPSRDICQRGTSLTIQCQVDSQVTMMFWYRQQPGQSLTLIATANQGSEATYESGFVIDKFPISRPNLTFSTLTVSNMSPEDSSIYLCSVTGTSVQETQYFGPGTRLLVL.

This clonotype was counted ten times or more. This chain joins TRBV7-9 and TRBJ2-3; D is possibly TRBD1 (5 bases). V lost 4 bases and J lost 5, with 19 bases in between. CDR3 length: 16 amino acids. Germline V gene sequence: CDR1 SEHNR, CDR2 FQNEAQ (reference sequence). CDR3: CASSSWPRARGDTQYF. The CDR3 bases are TGTGCCAGCAGCTCCTGGCCCAGGGCCCGCGGAGATACGCAGTATTTT.

This sequence joins TRBV5-1 and TRBJ1-4; TRBD1 might be the D (5 bases). Per the germline V gene, CDR1 is SGHRS and CDR2 is YFSETQ. There are 16 residues in the CDR3. Trimming took off 4 bases at V and 5 bases at J, with 18 bases between the two ends. CDR3: CASSKGRIGENEKLFF. The CDR3 DNA sequence: TGCGCCAGCAGCAAGGGGCGAATAGGTGAAAATGAAAAACTGTTTTTT.

The V and J genes are TRBV2 and TRBJ1-1, with unresolved D. Germline-derived CDR1 and CDR2 are SNHLY and FYNNEI. CDR3 length equals 12 residues. CDR3 residues: CVSLRLNTEAFF. The CDR3 bases are TGTGTTTCCCTGAGGTTGAACACTGAAGCTTTCTTT.

This clonotype was seen ten or more times. The chain has TRBV7-2 and TRBJ2-3; a weak D match, TRBD2 (5 bases). Germline V gene lookup returns CDR1 SGHTA and CDR2 FQGNSA. The CDR3 has 18 residues. V was cut by 4 bases and J by 0 bases, with 20 bases left in between. The CDR3 protein is CASSSPRRADSSTDTQYF. CDR3 nucleotides: TGTGCCAGCAGCTCGCCGAGGCGGGCAGACTCAAGCACAGATACGCAGTATTTT.

The V gene is TRBV30, the J gene TRBJ2-3; 7 bases fit TRBD1. Germline CDR1 reads GTSNPN; CDR2 reads SVGIG (reference sequence). The CDR3 extends over 15 amino acids. The ends lost 3 bases at V and 8 bases at J; junction bases unmatched: 14. The CDR3 region is CAWSTVHPRGRTQYF. The CDR3, as DNA: TGTGCCTGGAGCACCGTGCACCCTAGGGGGCGTACGCAGTATTTT.

The chain links TRBV5-1 to TRBJ2-3, with D hard to call. CDR3 length: 13 residues. Per the germline V gene, CDR1 is SGHRS and CDR2 is YFSETQ. Trimming left V 0 bases short and J 6 bases short, with 8 bases between. The CDR3 sequence is CASSLEPRDTQYF. The CDR3 region has the DNA TGCGCCAGCAGCTTGGAGCCGAGGGATACGCAGTATTTT.

The V call is TRBV20-1, the J call TRBJ1-6; D is perhaps TRBD1 (6 bases). The CDR3 length is 15 residues. The V and J ends lost 0 bases and 6 bases respectively, with 12 bases between them. The germline CDR1 and CDR2 sequences are DFQATT and SNEGSKA (reference sequence). The CDR3 DNA is TGCAGTGCTAGAGATAGGACAGCTTTTAATTCACCCCTCCACTTT. This codes for CSARDRTAFNSPLHF.

The V gene is TRBV5-1, the J gene TRBJ1-1, with TRBD1 matching over 8 bases. CDR1 SGHRS and CDR2 YFSETQ come from the germline V gene. The V and J ends lost 4 bases and 13 bases, in that order; junction bases with no gene match: 12. The CDR3 totals 13 residues. The DNA of the CDR3 is TGCGCCAGCAGCGCGGGACAGGACGTGAAGGGTTTCTTT. Translated: CASSAGQDVKGFF.

The chain has TRBV14 and TRBJ2-3, with D uncertain. The CDR3 consists of 14 residues. Germline values: CDR1 SGHDN, CDR2 FVKESK. The V gene lost 4 bases and the J gene lost 4 bases, with 12 bases spanning the gap. In nucleotides, the CDR3 is TGTGCCAGCAGCCCACCTCGAAGGGCAGATACGCAGTATTTT. It yields the protein CASSPPRRADTQYF.